A single count supports the clone carrying this T cell receptor (beta chain). Sequenced by immunoSEQ multiplex PCR; TCRdb stores in-frame clones only, minus some. The sample shows 35,000 to 45,000 clones, around nine tenths of them seen only once. The entry originates in a study of T cell changes during pregnancy in multiple sclerosis. Germline CDR1 DFQATT, CDR2 SNEGSKA (reference sequence). V shed 7 bases and J shed 5 bases, with 6 bases lying between them. CDR3 size: 10 residues. The sequenced sample was CD8+ T cells from peripheral blood mononuclear cells, obtained in the first trimester of pregnancy. J is TRBJ1-3 and V is TRBV20-1, with D perhaps TRBD1 (5 bases). This clonotype was sampled from a female donor with multiple sclerosis, enrolled in a pregnancy study. CDR3 amino acids: CSEGRNTIYF. The DNA of the CDR3 is TGCAGTGAGGGGAGAAACACCATATATTTT.